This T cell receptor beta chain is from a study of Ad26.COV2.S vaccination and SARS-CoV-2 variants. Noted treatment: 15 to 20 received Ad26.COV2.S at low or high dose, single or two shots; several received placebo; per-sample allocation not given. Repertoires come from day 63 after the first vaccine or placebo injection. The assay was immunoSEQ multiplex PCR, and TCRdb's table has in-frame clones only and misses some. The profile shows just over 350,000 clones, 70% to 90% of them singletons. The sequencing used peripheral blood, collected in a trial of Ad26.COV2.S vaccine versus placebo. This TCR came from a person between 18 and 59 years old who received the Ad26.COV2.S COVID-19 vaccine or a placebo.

The CDR3 is CASSPRQGGNYEQYF. The CDR3 region has the DNA TGTGCCAGCAGCCCGCGCCAGGGAGGCAACTACGAGCAGTACTTC. This sequence joins TRBV9 and TRBJ2-7; TRBD2 is a possible D gene (6 bases). Per germline, CDR1 SGDLS and CDR2 YYNGEE. The CDR3 spans 15 residues. Trimming shortened V by 4 bases and J by 3 bases, and 17 bases separated the two germline ends. Together with reference TRBV9 and TRBJ2-7, the CDR3 gives the full variable domain: DSGVTQTPKHLITATGQRVTLRCSPRSGDLSVYWYQQSLDQGLQFLIQYYNGEERAKGNILERFSAQQFPDLHSELNLSSLELGDSALYFCASSPRQGGNYEQYFGPGTRLTVT.